The clone carrying this T cell receptor (beta chain) has ten or more counts. Its target is not known. The data were obtained in a study of CD8 T cells in ankylosing spondylitis. General observations from the study: In ankylosing spondylitis blood, a motif of roughly 8 highly homologous TCR beta variants appeared characteristic. Clones that were linked to disease were CD8+ and were relatively rare in peripheral blood.

The CDR3 extends over 13 amino acids. Losses at the gene ends were 1 base for V and 6 bases for J; bases not matched to a gene: 2. Per the germline V gene, CDR1 is DFQATT and CDR2 is SNEGSKA (reference sequence). TCRdb fed the 5' RACE reads into MiXCR, producing one record per CDR3 protein. The sample lists about 540,000 distinct CDR3 sequences, roughly 13% occurring once. Sequencing was performed on blood, either unsorted or a sorted T cell fraction (not recorded which). J is TRBJ1-2 and V is TRBV20-1; TRBD1 matches 10 bases. This receptor was taken from a male donor with ankylosing spondylitis. The CDR3: CSARVGTGDGYTF. CDR3 sequence (DNA): TGCAGTGCTAGAGTGGGGACAGGGGATGGCTACACCTTC.